This paragraph reports one T cell receptor beta chain. This record comes from a study of blood T cell repertoires in COVID-19. Study in general: COVID-19 samples from acute and convalescent phases originated in the United States, Italy and Spain. PBMCs, B-cell-depleted T cells, or T cells were the source of the cDNA or gDNA that made up the material.

Per the authors' pipeline: It was from reference gene primer amplification that nucleated cell counts were estimated. Repertoires were generated with immunoSEQ multiplex PCR, while TCRdb's copy carries only in-frame clones and drops some. V and J calls and clone size are given by that table; D and trimming were obtained from the DNA. Of approximately 140,000 clones listed, roughly 80% are singletons. Per the germline V gene, CDR1 is MDHEN and CDR2 is SYDVKM. The CDR3 has 16 residues. Trimming stripped 7 bases from V and 4 bases from J, with 22 bases between. The chain has TRBV28 and TRBJ1-1, with a weak D call TRBD1 (5 bases). The source is a human donor in a cohort sampled during active COVID-19. Sequencing was carried out using peripheral blood. DNA for the CDR3: TGTGCCAGCATAAAGTTAGGGCCAGCCGGGGGCACTGAAGCTTTCTTT. Its translation is CASIKLGPAGGTEAFF.